The 11 T cell receptor beta chains below were found in one sample sequenced in a study of CD8+CD57+ T cells in acquired aplastic anemia. The sequenced patients had an expansion of CD8+CD57+ cells seen by flow cytometry. Genomic DNA templated the TCR beta VDJ and CDR3 profiling. MiXCR, run by TCRdb on the reads, gives a single entry per CDR3 protein. Among some 180,000 distinct CDR3 sequences, about three fifths were seen once, and the ten largest hold approximately 40%. Sequencing was done on a sample of sorted CD4+, CD8+, or CD8+CD57+ T cells (not recorded which) from PBMCs. The receptors shown here come from a human donor with aplastic anemia.

The chain couples TRBV7-2 to TRBJ1-5; D perhaps matches TRBD1 (5 bases). The CDR3 has 13 amino acids. The germline V and J ends were trimmed by 5 bases and 7 bases, with 12 bases remaining between them. Germline V gene sequence: CDR1 SGHTA, CDR2 FQGNSA. CDR3 DNA: TGTGCCAGCAGCCCCAGGGTGAGCCAGCCCCAGCATTTT. It codes for CASSPRVSQPQHF.

The V and J genes are TRBV2 and TRBJ2-7, with TRBD2 identical over 9 bases. V lost 1 base, J lost 2 bases, and 6 bases stayed unmatched. This CDR3 contains 16 residues. CDR1 is SNHLY, CDR2 FYNNEI, per germline. DNA of the CDR3: TGTGCCAGCAGTGAAGGTAGCGGGGGCCATACCTACGAGCAGTACTTC. Amino acid sequence: CASSEGSGGHTYEQYF.

The table lists this clonotype with many counts. The gene calls are TRBV6-5 and TRBJ2-3, with D possibly being TRBD1 (6 bases). CDR3 length equals 15 residues. The ends were cut back, 2 bases at V and 2 bases at J, with 11 bases in the middle. Germline CDR1 reads MNHEY; CDR2 reads SVGAGI. CDR3 in amino acids: CASSYLRDITDTQYF. The CDR3 DNA is TGTGCCAGCAGTTACCTACGGGACATCACAGATACGCAGTATTTT.

This rearrangement joins TRBV9 to TRBJ2-1; 7 bases map to TRBD2. V shed 0 bases and J 6 bases; nucleotides not matched to a gene: 6. The CDR3 spans 15 residues. Germline values: CDR1 SGDLS, CDR2 YYNGEE. Written as DNA, the CDR3 is TGTGCCAGCAGCGTAGACCGGGAGGTCCGCAATGAGCAGTTCTTC. It codes for CASSVDREVRNEQFF.

This clonotype has only one observation. A much larger clone differs from this one at a single base, so this may be a read error. J is TRBJ1-2 and V is TRBV6-5; no reliable D call. The length of the CDR3 is 14 residues. CDR1 and CDR2 (germline): MNHEY, SVGAGI. The V end lost 6 bases, the J end lost 9 bases, and 20 bases lay between the germline ends. CDR3: CASRNDIREYCYTF. The DNA for the CDR3 is TGTGCCAGCAGGAATGACATCCGGGAGTATTGCTACACCTTC.

The chain has TRBV19 and TRBJ2-7; D may correspond to TRBD1 or TRBD2 (5 bases each). Germline V CDR1 and CDR2: LNHDA, SQIVND (reference sequence). The CDR3 consists of 17 residues. The germline V and J ends were trimmed by 5 bases and 5 bases, with 25 bases remaining between them. The CDR3 here is CASSPPSTGTGPDEQYF. CDR3 nucleotides: TGTGCCAGTAGTCCCCCCTCTACCGGGACCGGACCCGACGAGCAGTACTTC.

This clonotype was recorded at least ten times. The chain uses TRBV6-6 and TRBJ2-7, with D perhaps TRBD2 (5 bases). Trimming took 4 bases from V and 2 from J, leaving 9 bases between them. This CDR3 has 13 amino acids. Germline CDR1 is MNHNY and CDR2 is SVGAGI (reference sequence). In DNA, the CDR3 is TGTGCCAGCAGTTTCGGACTGCCCTACGAGCAGTACTTC. Its translation: CASSFGLPYEQYF.

The chain employs TRBV20-1 and TRBJ1-1; D possibly corresponds to TRBD1 (6 bases). This CDR3 comprises 12 residues. The germline CDR1 and CDR2 sequences are DFQATT and SNEGSKA (reference sequence). The V end was cut by 6 bases, the J end by 6 bases, with 14 bases between. In DNA, the CDR3 is TGCAGTGCGCCCGACAGGTTACCTGAAGCTTTCTTT. Residues: CSAPDRLPEAFF.

CDR3 region: CASSLFYGTDTQYF. As DNA, the CDR3 is TGTGCCAGCAGTTTATTCTACGGCACAGATACGCAGTATTTT. The rearrangement links TRBV27 to TRBJ2-3, with no clear D. This CDR3 region has 14 residues. Germline V CDR1 and CDR2: MNHEY, SMNVEV (reference sequence). The ends were cut back, 1 base at V and 1 base at J, with 6 bases in the middle.

About this clonotype: At one of its ends the junction is not consistent with the germline gene, which may arise from a read error. V and J are TRBV7-9 and TRBJ2-3; 11 bases match TRBD1. CDR3 length equals 16 residues. CDR1 SEHNR and CDR2 FQNEAQ come from the germline V gene (reference sequence). The CDR3 nucleotides are TGTGCCAGCAGTTTAGGGACAGGGGGTAGGACAGATACGCAGTATTTT. It translates to CASSLGTGGRTDTQYF.

The rearrangement links TRBV29-1 to TRBJ1-1, with a possible D match to TRBD1 (6 bases). From germline, CDR1 is SQVTM and CDR2 ANQGSEA. This CDR3 is 11 amino acids long. V was cut by 4 bases and J by 7 bases, with 10 bases left in between. For the CDR3, the DNA is TGCAGCGTTGTAGGGGGAGGTGAAGCTTTCTTT. It translates to CSVVGGGEAFF.